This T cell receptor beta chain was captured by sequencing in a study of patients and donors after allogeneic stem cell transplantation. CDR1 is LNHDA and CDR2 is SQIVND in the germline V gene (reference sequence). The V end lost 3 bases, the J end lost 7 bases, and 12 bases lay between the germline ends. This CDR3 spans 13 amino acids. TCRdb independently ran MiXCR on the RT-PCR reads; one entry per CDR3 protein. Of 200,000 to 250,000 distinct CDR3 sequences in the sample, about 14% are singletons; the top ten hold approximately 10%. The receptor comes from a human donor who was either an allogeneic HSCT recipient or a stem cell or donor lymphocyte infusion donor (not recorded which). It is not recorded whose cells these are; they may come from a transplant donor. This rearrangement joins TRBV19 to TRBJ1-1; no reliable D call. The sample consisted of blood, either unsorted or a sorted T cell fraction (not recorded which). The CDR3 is CASSIMRQDEAFF. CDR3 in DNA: TGTGCCAGTAGTATCATGAGACAAGATGAAGCTTTCTTT.